This passage covers 29 T cell receptor beta chains from one sample sequenced in a study of radiotherapy plus CTLA-4 blockade in lung cancer listed by TCRdb under 2018. The library was prepared using the immunoSEQ multiplex PCR assay. Not all clones reach the TCRdb copy of this immuneACCESS table, which keeps in-frame sequences only. Checked studies attribute under half of the gap to unresolved V genes and leave the rest unexplained. In all, the sample holds tens of thousands of clones, and about 75% of those were seen once. Roughly 26% of the sample is held by the ten biggest clonotypes. The sample consisted of peripheral blood, taken from a patient treated with radiotherapy plus ipilimumab. The source of these receptors is a human donor with non-small cell lung cancer that progressed on radiotherapy plus ipilimumab.

This chain links TRBV11-1 with TRBJ1-1; 7 bases are shared with TRBD1. J gave up 1 base and V 6 bases, and 5 bases lay outside the gene matches. CDR3 length: 14 amino acids. Germline lookup yields CDR1 SGHAT and CDR2 FQDESV (reference sequence). The CDR3 sequence is CASRAGTANTEAFF. DNA of the CDR3: TGTGCCAGCAGGGCCGGGACAGCGAACACTGAAGCTTTCTTT.

The chain uses TRBV9 and TRBJ2-1, with D maybe TRBD2 (6 bases). This CDR3 has 17 amino acids. Trimming left V 3 bases short and J 4 bases short, with 20 bases between. Germline loops: CDR1 SGDLS, CDR2 YYNGEE. The CDR3: CASSASEGGGGYNEQFF. The CDR3 nucleotides are TGTGCCAGCAGCGCCTCGGAGGGTGGTGGCGGATACAATGAGCAGTTCTTC. The whole variable domain, remainder taken from reference TRBV9 and TRBJ2-1, is DSGVTQTPKHLITATGQRVTLRCSPRSGDLSVYWYQQSLDQGLQFLIQYYNGEERAKGNILERFSAQQFPDLHSELNLSSLELGDSALYFCASSASEGGGGYNEQFFGPGTRLTVL.

This chain links TRBV20-1 with TRBJ2-7; TRBD1 might be the D (6 bases). CDR1 and CDR2 (germline): DFQATT, SNEGSKA (reference sequence). V lost 1 base to trimming and J lost 12 bases, with 13 bases between them. The CDR3 has 11 residues. The CDR3 loop is CSARVRNRAYF. The DNA of the CDR3 is TGCAGTGCTAGAGTTAGGAACAGGGCGTACTTC.

V and J are TRBV19 and TRBJ1-4, with 8 nucleotides matching TRBD1. The junction had 7 bases not matched to a gene; V was cut back by 7 bases and J by 3 bases. CDR1 LNHDA and CDR2 SQIVND come from the germline V gene (reference sequence). The CDR3 has 15 residues. CDR3 coding DNA: TGTGCCAGTACCCAGACAGGGGAACCTAATGAAAAACTGTTTTTT. Its translation is CASTQTGEPNEKLFF.

A few counts support this clone. This chain connects TRBV19 to TRBJ2-3, with 12 nucleotides matching TRBD2. The CDR3 consists of 15 residues. The germline V gene has CDR1 LNHDA and CDR2 SQIVND (reference sequence). V shed 8 bases, J shed 2 bases, and the junction held 5 bases outside the gene matches. CDR3 DNA: TGTGCCAGTGGACTAGCGGGGAGGTACACAGATACGCAGTATTTT. It yields the protein CASGLAGRYTDTQYF. Full variable domain (remainder filled in from reference TRBV19 and TRBJ2-3): DGGITQSPKYLFRKEGQNVTLSCEQNLNHDAMYWYRQDPGQGLRLIYYSQIVNDFQKGDIAEGYSVSREKKESFPLTVTSAQKNPTAFYLCASGLAGRYTDTQYFGPGTRLTVL.

V usage is TRBV7-9 and J usage is TRBJ1-2; weak D call: TRBD1 (6 bases). Between the trimmed V and J ends, which lost 5 bases and 6 bases, there was a span of 22 bases. CDR3 length: 16 residues. Germline loops: CDR1 SEHNR, CDR2 FQNEAQ (reference sequence). The CDR3 protein is CASSHLDRNSGNGYTF. In DNA, the CDR3 is TGTGCCAGCAGCCACCTTGACAGGAACAGTGGGAATGGCTACACCTTC.

V gene TRBV6-1 combines with J gene TRBJ1-3; the D gene is possibly TRBD1 (5 bases). Trimming left V 1 base short and J 0 bases short, with 10 bases between. Germline V gives CDR1 MNHNS, CDR2 SASEGT. CDR3 length: 16 amino acids. CDR3 residues: CASSEGGEGSGNTIYF. In nucleotides, the CDR3 is TGTGCCAGCAGTGAAGGGGGCGAGGGCTCTGGAAACACCATATATTTT.

This clone was seen just once. This chain uses TRBV19 with TRBJ1-1; D unresolved. V dropped 1 base and J dropped 0 bases, with 9 bases sitting between them. This CDR3 region has 15 residues. Per the germline V gene, CDR1 is LNHDA and CDR2 is SQIVND (reference sequence). The CDR3 is CASSIVSTLNTEAFF. In DNA form, the CDR3 reads TGTGCCAGTAGTATAGTGTCGACACTGAACACTGAAGCTTTCTTT.

The chain uses TRBV5-6 and TRBJ2-5, with a possible D match to TRBD2 (5 bases). V was trimmed by 1 base and J by 5 bases, leaving 21 bases between them. Germline V lookup: CDR1 SGHDT, CDR2 YYEEEE. The length of the CDR3 is 17 residues. The CDR3, as DNA: TGTGCCAGCAGCTTGAGGGCAGAGGGTTCGGTAGGGGAGACCCAGTACTTC. Its protein product is CASSLRAEGSVGETQYF.

The CDR3 DNA sequence: TGTGCCAGCAGTTTAGGGGGAGGGGTGGATACGCAGTATTTT. Translating gives CASSLGGGVDTQYF. The chain is built from TRBV28 and TRBJ2-3, with 7 bases lining up with TRBD2. V was clipped by 2 bases and J by 6 bases; unmatched bases: 5. Germline-derived CDR1 and CDR2 are MDHEN and SYDVKM. This CDR3 region has 14 residues.

The V call is TRBV6-6, the J call TRBJ2-7; D is unresolved. Trimming took 0 bases from V and 6 from J, leaving 6 bases between them. The CDR3 loop spans 12 amino acids. Germline loops: CDR1 MNHNY, CDR2 SVGAGI (reference sequence). The CDR3 bases are TGTGCCAGCAGTTACTCATGGGGCGAGCAGTACTTC. It codes for CASSYSWGEQYF.

The chain carries TRBV2 and TRBJ1-1; 9 bases are shared with TRBD1. In germline, CDR1 is SNHLY, CDR2 FYNNEI. This CDR3 spans 14 amino acids. Losses at the gene ends were 7 bases for V and 4 bases for J; bases not matched to a gene: 7. The CDR3 reads CASTDGQGFTEAFF. CDR3 DNA: TGTGCCAGCACCGATGGACAGGGGTTCACTGAAGCTTTCTTT. The complete variable domain, with remaining parts taken from reference TRBV2 and TRBJ1-1, reads EPEVTQTPSHQVTQMGQEVILRCVPISNHLYFYWYRQILGQKVEFLVSFYNNEISEKSEIFDDQFSVERPDGSNFTLKIRSTKLEDSAMYFCASTDGQGFTEAFFGQGTRLTVV.

J is TRBJ2-7 and V is TRBV7-2, with D unclear. Germline CDR1 SGHTA, CDR2 FQGNSA. This CDR3 is built from 12 residues. With 1 base removed from V and 3 bases from J, the gap between germline ends came to 4 bases. The CDR3 sequence is CASSLDNYEQYF. CDR3 in DNA: TGTGCCAGCAGCTTAGACAACTACGAGCAGTACTTC.

The V and J genes are TRBV6-1 and TRBJ2-5, with D tentatively TRBD1 (5 bases). The V gene lost 6 bases and the J gene lost 3 bases, with 11 bases spanning the gap. The CDR3 is 13 amino acids. Germline V lookup: CDR1 MNHNS, CDR2 SASEGT. CDR3 nucleotides: TGTGCCAGCAGACAGGACAAGAAAGAGACCCAGTACTTC. This gives the protein CASRQDKKETQYF.

The genes are TRBV28 and TRBJ2-7; 7 positions agree with TRBD2. The CDR3 loop spans 11 amino acids. CDR1 and CDR2 from the germline V gene are MDHEN and SYDVKM. V shed 3 bases and J 11 bases; nucleotides not matched to a gene: 4. CDR3 in amino acids: CASSFGTTKYF. CDR3 bases: TGTGCCAGCAGTTTCGGGACTACTAAGTACTTC.

The chain carries TRBV11-3 and TRBJ2-5, with D maybe TRBD1 (5 bases). CDR1 is SGHNT, CDR2 YENEEA, per germline. V was trimmed by 4 bases and J by 4 bases, leaving 10 bases between them. CDR3 length: 13 residues. CDR3 loop: CASSYLGRETQYF. CDR3 nucleotides: TGTGCCAGCAGCTATCTGGGGCGAGAGACCCAGTACTTC.

This chain uses TRBV5-1 with TRBJ2-3, with D maybe TRBD2 (6 bases). Trimming shortened V by 0 bases and J by 5 bases, and 10 bases separated the two germline ends. Germline CDR1 reads SGHRS; CDR2 reads YFSETQ. The CDR3 consists of 14 residues. The CDR3 region has the DNA TGCGCCAGCAGCTTGGGGGCGCGGGGAGATACGCAGTATTTT. It is translated as CASSLGARGDTQYF.

This clone was detected only once. The V call is TRBV2, the J call TRBJ2-2; D not resolved. CDR3 length: 16 residues. Trimming took 1 base from V and 0 from J, leaving 9 bases between them. Germline assignment: CDR1 SNHLY and CDR2 FYNNEI. The CDR3 loop is CASSEEGPANTGELFF. The CDR3 region has the DNA TGTGCCAGCAGTGAAGAGGGTCCCGCGAACACCGGGGAGCTGTTTTTT. Based on the CDR3 plus reference TRBV2 and TRBJ2-2, the full variable domain is EPEVTQTPSHQVTQMGQEVILRCVPISNHLYFYWYRQILGQKVEFLVSFYNNEISEKSEIFDDQFSVERPDGSNFTLKIRSTKLEDSAMYFCASSEEGPANTGELFFGEGSRLTVL.

The table lists this clone with a few counts. The rearrangement links TRBV5-1 to TRBJ2-5, with 10 positions matching TRBD2. V lost 0 bases and J lost 1; bases outside the gene matches: 3. Looked up from germline, CDR1 is SGHRS and CDR2 is YFSETQ. The CDR3 is 16 amino acids. CDR3 amino acids: CASSLAVAGGQETQYF. The CDR3 DNA reads TGCGCCAGCAGCTTGGCTGTAGCGGGGGGCCAAGAGACCCAGTACTTC.

This rearrangement joins TRBV4-2 to TRBJ2-7; D is possibly TRBD2 (6 bases). Looked up from germline, CDR1 is LGHNA and CDR2 is YNFKEQ. The CDR3 runs 15 residues. The ends were cut back, 0 bases at V and 2 bases at J, with 11 bases in the middle. The CDR3 DNA reads as TGTGCCAGCAGCCAAGATTCTAGCGAGACCTACGAGCAGTACTTC. It encodes CASSQDSSETYEQYF.

This clone appeared once. The chain links TRBV28 to TRBJ1-1; D is unresolved. The CDR3 is 12 residues long. Between the trimmed V and J ends, which lost 3 bases and 7 bases, there was a span of 9 bases. Germline loops: CDR1 MDHEN, CDR2 SYDVKM. In nucleotides, the CDR3 is TGTGCCAGCAGTTTTTTGTACCATGAAGCTTTCTTT. Translated, it gives CASSFLYHEAFF. Full variable domain (remainder filled in from reference TRBV28 and TRBJ1-1): DVKVTQSSRYLVKRTGEKVFLECVQDMDHENMFWYRQDPGLGLRLIYFSYDVKMKEKGDIPEGYSVSREKKERFSLILESASTNQTSMYLCASSFLYHEAFFGQGTRLTVV.

A single count supports this clone. CDR3 sequence reads: CAISESRGRVEKLFF. CDR3 bases: TGTGCCATCAGTGAGTCGCGAGGTCGAGTTGAAAAACTGTTTTTT. The V and J genes are TRBV10-3 and TRBJ1-4; D gene unclear. The germline CDR1 and CDR2 sequences are ENHRY and SYGVKD. Trimming took off 0 bases at V and 7 bases at J, with 12 bases between the two ends. The CDR3 is made up of 15 amino acids.

The rearrangement uses TRBV5-6 and TRBJ1-4; D is unclear. Germline assignment: CDR1 SGHDT and CDR2 YYEEEE. The CDR3 has 16 residues. V lost 0 bases and J 6 bases, leaving 15 bases between the germline ends. The CDR3 DNA reads as TGTGCCAGCAGCTTGGGGGTACAGACCCTCTATGAAAAACTGTTTTTT. As protein: CASSLGVQTLYEKLFF.

The genes are TRBV29-1 and TRBJ2-2, with D tentatively TRBD1 (6 bases). Trimming left V 7 bases short and J 6 bases short, with 12 bases between. The germline CDR1 and CDR2 sequences are SQVTM and ANQGSEA. The CDR3 extends over 12 amino acids. The CDR3 DNA is TGCAGCGCCGGGACACCCCCCGGGGAGCTGTTTTTT. Protein: CSAGTPPGELFF.

The chain links TRBV29-1 to TRBJ1-2; D perhaps matches TRBD1 (5 bases). CDR1 and CDR2 (germline): SQVTM, ANQGSEA. V gave up 2 bases and J gave up 10 bases, with 17 bases separating them. The CDR3 runs to 13 residues. CDR3 amino acids: CSVETGLLGLYTF. CDR3 DNA: TGCAGCGTTGAAACCGGACTCCTGGGGCTCTACACCTTC. Together with reference TRBV29-1 and TRBJ1-2, the CDR3 gives the full variable domain: SAVISQKPSRDICQRGTSLTIQCQVDSQVTMMFWYRQQPGQSLTLIATANQGSEATYESGFVIDKFPISRPNLTFSTLTVSNMSPEDSSIYLCSVETGLLGLYTFGSGTRLTVV.

This chain links TRBV29-1 with TRBJ2-1; TRBD1 or TRBD2 may be the D gene (5 bases each). Germline-derived CDR1 and CDR2 are SQVTM and ANQGSEA. The CDR3 is made up of 13 amino acids. V was shortened by 7 bases and J by 7 bases, with 17 bases between the two germline ends. The CDR3 sequence is CSAKGTLGNEQFF. The CDR3 region has the DNA TGCAGCGCCAAAGGGACCTTGGGGAATGAGCAGTTCTTC.

The gene calls are TRBV19 and TRBJ1-5, with a tentative D call TRBD1 (5 bases). Germline loops: CDR1 LNHDA, CDR2 SQIVND (reference sequence). V gave up 6 bases and J gave up 6 bases, with 12 bases separating them. The CDR3 has 13 residues. DNA of the CDR3: TGTGCCAGTAGACCCCTTCAGGGTCAGCCCCAGCATTTT. Translation gives CASRPLQGQPQHF.

The table lists this clone with a few counts. Sequence at one end of the junction differs from germline and may be a read error. This CDR3 reads CASSRGLVRDNEQFF. As DNA, the CDR3 is TGTGCTAGCAGCCGCGGACTAGTTAGGGACAATGAGCAGTTCTTC. The V call is TRBV7-7, the J call TRBJ2-1; 7 bases are a match to TRBD2. CDR1 and CDR2 from the germline V gene are SSHAT and FNYEAQ (reference sequence). The CDR3 totals 15 residues.

This clone was observed once. The rearrangement uses TRBV9 and TRBJ2-7; no firm D call. The CDR3 is 14 amino acids. Deletions cut 3 bases from V and 1 base from J, with 11 bases between. Looked up from germline, CDR1 is SGDLS and CDR2 is YYNGEE. The CDR3 DNA reads TGTGCCAGCAGCGAAGCAGGTGAATCCTACGAGCAGTACTTC. Its translation: CASSEAGESYEQYF.